These 30 T cell receptor gamma chains share one sample of origin, sequenced in a study of Vδ1+ human thymocytes. Study results and caveats: Thymic TRG and TRD repertoires appeared highly polyclonal, with Gaussian CDR3 length distributions.

These receptors have no identified antigens. Extracted RNA was reverse transcribed into cDNA. Multiplex PCR used pooled V-gene forward primers and a constant-region reverse primer to amplify CDR3s. TCRdb called clones from the multiplex PCR reads again using CATT. The table lists tens of thousands of gamma-chain clones, roughly 13% of them singletons. The sample comprised Vdelta1+ gamma-delta thymocytes from the thymus. Described subset: FACS-sorted CD3+ TCRalphabeta- TCRVdelta1+ TCRVdelta2- thymocytes. Receptors were obtained from a child younger than two who had congenital heart surgery.

This clone was seen more than once but under ten times. This chain uses TRGV5 with TRGJP2. This CDR3 region has 12 residues. V dropped 0 bases and J dropped 9; count of bases not matched to a gene: 1. Germline CDR1 reads VINAFY; CDR2 reads YDVSNSKD. The CDR3 region is CATWDRNWIKTF. CDR3 DNA: TGTGCCACCTGGGACAGGAATTGGATCAAGACGTTT.

In this sample, this clone turned up a few times. Possible read error: a much larger clone is one base away. This sample includes further DNA sequences coding for the same CDR3. The rearrangement links TRGV9 to TRGJP. CDR1 is GITISATS, CDR2 ISYDGTV, per germline (reference sequence). The CDR3 length is 16 residues. In DNA, the CDR3 is TGCGCCTTGTGGGAGGTGCAAGAGTTGGGCAAAAAAATCAAGGTATTT. This gives the protein CALWEVQELGKKIKVF.

The chain joins TRGV9 to TRGJ1 or TRGJ2. Germline V gene data show CDR1 as GITISATS and CDR2 as ISYDGTV (reference sequence). The CDR3 covers 13 residues. V shed 2 bases, J shed 5 bases, and the junction held 6 bases outside the gene matches. CDR3 coding DNA: TGTGCCTTGTGGGAGGGTGCTCATTATAAGAAACTCTTT. Protein product: CALWEGAHYKKLF.

In this sample, this clone turned up a few times. The chain combines TRGV9 with TRGJ1 or TRGJ2. CDR1 is GITISATS, CDR2 ISYDGTV, per germline (reference sequence). This CDR3 region has 15 residues. J lost 0 bases, V lost 3 bases, and 8 bases had no gene match. The CDR3 DNA reads TGTGCCTTGTGGGAGAATGAACTGAATTATTATAAGAAACTCTTT. It yields the protein CALWENELNYYKKLF.

This clone has more than one count but fewer than ten. The J gene is TRGJP1, the V gene TRGV5. CDR3 length: 16 amino acids. Per the germline V gene, CDR1 is VINAFY and CDR2 is YDVSNSKD. The junction had 4 bases not matched to a gene; V was cut back by 0 bases and J by 0 bases. The DNA of the CDR3 is TGTGCCACCTGGGACAGGCAGGATACCACTGGTTGGTTCAAGATATTT. It yields the protein CATWDRQDTTGWFKIF.

The chain employs TRGV9 and TRGJP2. The CDR3 spans 14 residues. The germline CDR1 and CDR2 sequences are GITISATS and ISYDGTV (reference sequence). Trimming removed 9 bases from V and 12 bases from J; junction bases left unmatched: 19. DNA for the CDR3: TGTGCCTTGAGCCTCAAATCCGATCCTGGGATCAAGACGTTT. Translating it yields CALSLKSDPGIKTF.

V and J are TRGV3 and TRGJP2. This CDR3 is built from 12 residues. CDR1 and CDR2 (germline): VTNTFY, YDVSTARD (reference sequence). Trimming cost V 0 bases and J 14 bases; bases outside gene matches: 6. The CDR3 loop reads CATWDRPPIKTF. CDR3 DNA: TGTGCCACCTGGGACAGGCCCCCTATCAAGACGTTT.

This clone has just a few counts. One end of the junction fails to match germline, which may point to a read error. Other DNA sequences from this sample encode an identical CDR3 as well. The V call is TRGV4, the J call TRGJ1 or TRGJ2. The germline CDR1 and CDR2 sequences are EGSTGY and YDSYTSSV. The length of the CDR3 is 14 residues. In DNA form, the CDR3 reads TGTGCCACCTGGAATGGGCCTCATTATTATAAGAAACTCTTT. This encodes CATWNGPHYYKKLF.

This chain uses TRGV9 with TRGJ1 or TRGJ2. Losses at the gene ends were 0 bases for V and 12 bases for J; bases not matched to a gene: 5. Germline assignment: CDR1 GITISATS and CDR2 ISYDGTV (reference sequence). The CDR3 consists of 11 residues. The CDR3 sequence is CALWEVRWKLF. The CDR3 coding sequence is TGTGCCTTGTGGGAGGTGCGCTGGAAACTCTTT.

This clone was observed a few times. The chain joins TRGV9 to TRGJ1 or TRGJ2. The CDR3 runs to 13 residues. J lost 15 bases, V lost 2 bases, and 16 bases had no gene match. The germline CDR1 and CDR2 sequences are GITISATS and ISYDGTV (reference sequence). The CDR3 nucleotides are TGTGCCTTGTGGGAGGGCCCTAACTCTAACTTACTCTTT. It is translated as CALWEGPNSNLLF.

This clone was counted between two and nine times. The chain carries TRGV4 and TRGJP2. Trimming removed 6 bases from V and 5 bases from J; junction bases left unmatched: 12. This CDR3 has 15 amino acids. Per germline, CDR1 EGSTGY and CDR2 YDSYTSSV. The CDR3 sequence: CATWNQGGSDWIKTF. The CDR3 DNA sequence: TGTGCCACCTGGAATCAGGGAGGCAGTGATTGGATCAAGACGTTT.

This clone is labeled as medium-sized. The sample contains more than one DNA sequence encoding this CDR3. V is TRGV3 and J is TRGJ1 or TRGJ2. The CDR3 contains 11 residues. V was pared by 5 bases and J by 4 bases, with 2 bases of the junction left unmatched. Germline values: CDR1 VTNTFY, CDR2 YDVSTARD (reference sequence). This CDR3 reads CATWVYYKKLF. The CDR3 DNA is TGTGCCACCTGGGTCTATTATAAGAAACTCTTT.

The chain couples TRGV9 to TRGJ1 or TRGJ2. Trimming took 11 bases from V and 0 from J; bases not matched to a gene: 1. Germline V gene lookup returns CDR1 GITISATS and CDR2 ISYDGTV (reference sequence). The CDR3 consists of 10 residues. For the CDR3, the DNA is TGTGCCTCGAATTATTATAAGAAACTCTTT. Residues: CASNYYKKLF.

This clone was observed a handful of times. Other DNA sequences in the sample encode the same CDR3. This chain connects TRGV4 to TRGJ1 or TRGJ2. The V and J ends lost 2 bases and 6 bases, in that order; junction bases with no gene match: 4. Germline CDR1 is EGSTGY and CDR2 is YDSYTSSV. This CDR3 is 12 amino acids long. CDR3 nucleotides: TGTGCCACCTGGGATGAACGTTATAAGAAACTCTTT. Translated, it gives CATWDERYKKLF.

Only a few counts were recorded for this clone. The chain combines TRGV5 with TRGJ1 or TRGJ2. There are 14 residues in the CDR3. Germline trimming cut 0 bases from V and 1 base from J; bases unmatched to any gene: 3. The germline V gene encodes CDR1 VINAFY and CDR2 YDVSNSKD. The CDR3 DNA reads as TGTGCCACCTGGGACAGGCACAATTATTATAAGAAACTCTTT. Its translation is CATWDRHNYYKKLF.

The sample holds a few counts of this clone. The gene calls are TRGV2 and TRGJ1 or TRGJ2. After removal of 3 bases from V and 3 bases from J, the junction contained 8 bases not matched to a gene. Germline V lookup: CDR1 EGSNGY, CDR2 YDSYNSKV. CDR3 length: 14 residues. This CDR3 is CATWDTACYYKKLF. The CDR3 region has the DNA TGTGCCACCTGGGACACAGCATGTTATTATAAGAAACTCTTT.

In this sample, this clone turned up a few times. The chain uses TRGV8 and TRGJP2. The V gene's germline CDR1 is VENAVY and CDR2 YDSYNSRV. CDR3 length: 13 amino acids. The ends lost 3 bases at V and 5 bases at J; junction bases unmatched: 3. Here the CDR3 reads CATWDWSDWIKTF. The CDR3 DNA reads as TGTGCCACCTGGGATTGGAGTGATTGGATCAAGACGTTT.

V usage is TRGV9 and J usage is TRGJ1 or TRGJ2. V shed 0 bases, J shed 0 bases, and the junction held 8 bases outside the gene matches. CDR3 length: 16 residues. CDR1 is GITISATS, CDR2 ISYDGTV, per germline (reference sequence). The CDR3 here is CALWEVQDANYYKKLF. The CDR3 coding sequence is TGTGCCTTGTGGGAGGTGCAAGATGCGAATTATTATAAGAAACTCTTT.

J is TRGJ1 or TRGJ2 and V is TRGV5. The CDR3 length is 11 residues. Germline V lookup: CDR1 VINAFY, CDR2 YDVSNSKD. The V gene end was trimmed by 3 bases and the J gene end by 12 bases; junction bases not matched to a gene: 8. CDR3 residues: CATWDEGGKLF. In DNA form, the CDR3 reads TGTGCCACCTGGGACGAAGGAGGGAAACTCTTT.

This clone has more than one count but fewer than ten. This chain connects TRGV9 to TRGJ1 or TRGJ2. The V gene's germline CDR1 is GITISATS and CDR2 ISYDGTV (reference sequence). The CDR3 totals 13 residues. Losses at the gene ends were 2 bases for V and 9 bases for J; bases not matched to a gene: 10. As DNA, the CDR3 is TGTGCCTTGTGGGAGGATACCGAACCTAAGAAACTCTTT. Encoded protein: CALWEDTEPKKLF.

Note on this clone: Given a much more abundant clone one base away, this may be a read error. This chain joins TRGV8 and TRGJ1 or TRGJ2. The germline gives CDR1 VENAVY, CDR2 YDSYNSRV. V was pared by 3 bases and J by 5 bases, with 4 bases of the junction left unmatched. This CDR3 spans 12 amino acids. CDR3 in amino acids: CATWDLNYKKLF. Written as DNA, the CDR3 is TGTGCCACCTGGGATCTTAATTATAAGAAACTCTTT.

For this clone: The junction departs from germline at one end; a sequencing error may be responsible. The V gene is TRGV9, the J gene TRGJ1 or TRGJ2. This CDR3 has 17 amino acids. The V gene's germline CDR1 is GITISATS and CDR2 ISYDGTV (reference sequence). CDR3: CALWEVHPPSNYYKKLF. CDR3 DNA: TGTGCCTTGTGGGAGGTGCACCCCCCATCGAATTATTATAAAAAACTCTTT.

This clone was found a few times. A much more abundant neighbour one base away suggests this may be a read error. V is TRGV4 and J is TRGJ1 or TRGJ2. J gave up 5 bases and V 6 bases, and 1 base lay outside the gene matches. Germline V lookup: CDR1 EGSTGY, CDR2 YDSYTSSV. The CDR3 sequence is 10 residues long. DNA for the CDR3: TGTGCCACCTGGCATTATAAGAAACTCTTT. Encoded protein: CATWHYKKLF.

This clone was detected a few times. The chain couples TRGV8 to TRGJP1. The V gene end was trimmed by 4 bases and the J gene end by 8 bases; junction bases not matched to a gene: 1. CDR3 length equals 11 residues. Germline values: CDR1 VENAVY, CDR2 YDSYNSRV. The CDR3: CATWEGWFKIF. CDR3 DNA: TGTGCCACCTGGGAAGGTTGGTTCAAGATATTT.

This clone was picked up a small number of times. The chain carries TRGV3 and TRGJP2. The ends lost 0 bases at V and 9 bases at J; junction bases unmatched: 13. The CDR3 loop spans 16 amino acids. From germline, CDR1 is VTNTFY and CDR2 YDVSTARD (reference sequence). In DNA form, the CDR3 reads TGTGCCACCTGGGACAGGCCTAAGTTGGGACATTGGATCAAGACGTTT. Translating it yields CATWDRPKLGHWIKTF.

This rearrangement joins TRGV5 to TRGJ1 or TRGJ2. Germline assignment: CDR1 VINAFY and CDR2 YDVSNSKD. This CDR3 region has 14 residues. The J segment lost 0 bases and the V segment lost 4 bases, leaving 6 bases of the junction unmatched. The CDR3 sequence: CATWDESNYYKKLF. The CDR3 region has the DNA TGTGCCACCTGGGATGAATCGAATTATTATAAGAAACTCTTT.

A word on this clone: Additional DNA sequences in this sample encode the identical CDR3. The chain couples TRGV4 to TRGJ1 or TRGJ2. After removal of 6 bases from V and 0 bases from J, the junction contained 5 bases not matched to a gene. The germline V gene encodes CDR1 EGSTGY and CDR2 YDSYTSSV. This CDR3 spans 13 amino acids. The CDR3 sequence: CATWLKNYYKKLF. In nucleotides, the CDR3 is TGTGCCACCTGGCTTAAGAATTATTATAAGAAACTCTTT.

The chain has TRGV5 and TRGJ1 or TRGJ2. Per the germline V gene, CDR1 is VINAFY and CDR2 is YDVSNSKD. The CDR3 spans 15 residues. Trimming removed 1 base from V and 0 bases from J; junction bases left unmatched: 6. The CDR3 loop is CATWDSLTNYYKKLF. The CDR3 DNA reads as TGTGCCACCTGGGACAGCCTCACGAATTATTATAAGAAACTCTTT.

A few counts support this clone. Other DNA sequences from this sample encode an identical CDR3 as well. The chain couples TRGV2 to TRGJ1 or TRGJ2. With V trimmed by 0 bases and J by 7 bases, 6 bases remained unmatched. CDR1 and CDR2 (germline): EGSNGY, YDSYNSKV. This CDR3 is built from 13 residues. The CDR3 spells CATWDGPRYKKLF. CDR3 nucleotide sequence: TGTGCCACCTGGGACGGGCCCAGGTATAAGAAACTCTTT.

This clone has more than one count but fewer than ten. The chain is built from TRGV9 and TRGJ1 or TRGJ2. The CDR3 consists of 12 residues. The germline gives CDR1 GITISATS, CDR2 ISYDGTV (reference sequence). V shed 0 bases and J 8 bases; nucleotides not matched to a gene: 4. The chain's CDR3 is CALWEVGHKKLF. In DNA, the CDR3 is TGTGCCTTGTGGGAGGTGGGTCATAAGAAACTCTTT.